Shown below are 32 T cell receptor beta chains from a single sample sequenced in a study of blood T cell repertoires in COVID-19. Generated by immunoSEQ multiplex PCR, the TCRdb table keeps only in-frame clones and is missing some. The repertoire has under 150,000 clones, 84% of them found once; the top ten carry 3% to 4.5%. Sequencing was done on a sample of PBMCs or T cells enriched from blood (not recorded which). Receptors were obtained from a man in his forties or fifties in a cohort exposed to, infected with or recovered from COVID-19 (not recorded which).

A single count supports this clone. V is TRBV4-2 and J is TRBJ1-2; 9 bases map to TRBD1. J was trimmed by 4 bases and V by 7 bases; bases with no gene match: 16. Per the germline V gene, CDR1 is LGHNA and CDR2 is YNFKEQ. This CDR3 is built from 17 residues. CDR3 protein: CASTLSLGTGSIYGYTF. As DNA, the CDR3 is TGTGCCAGCACCTTGTCTTTAGGGACAGGGAGTATCTATGGCTACACCTTC.

This chain links TRBV3-1 (or the pseudogene TRBV3-2) with TRBJ1-1, with D maybe TRBD1 (5 bases). This CDR3 contains 16 residues. Trimming shortened V by 1 base and J by 11 bases, and 23 bases separated the two germline ends. Germline CDR1 is LGHDT and CDR2 is YNNKEL (reference sequence). CDR3 amino acids: CASSQGIIGTYWEAFF. The CDR3 DNA follows: TGTGCCAGCAGCCAAGGGATCATAGGGACTTATTGGGAGGCTTTCTTT.

The rearrangement joins TRBV6-5 to TRBJ2-6; a possible D gene is TRBD1 (5 bases). Per germline, CDR1 MNHEY and CDR2 SVGAGI. Trimming stripped 7 bases from V and 2 bases from J, with 12 bases between. This CDR3 has 15 residues. The CDR3 bases are TGTGCCAGCACCCCTCAGGGTGCTGGGGCCAACGTCCTGACTTTC. It specifies CASTPQGAGANVLTF.

This chain links TRBV28 with TRBJ1-1; D remains ambiguous. Germline CDR1 reads MDHEN; CDR2 reads SYDVKM. Trimming cost V 7 bases and J 1 base, with 13 bases left between them. This CDR3 spans 14 amino acids. The CDR3 coding sequence is TGTGCCAGCACCCTAGAGCCGGGGAACACTGAAGCTTTCTTT. Translating it yields CASTLEPGNTEAFF.

The chain employs TRBV3-1 (or the pseudogene TRBV3-2) and TRBJ2-7; 8 nucleotides match TRBD2. The CDR3 is 19 amino acids. The germline V gene encodes CDR1 LGHDT and CDR2 YNNKEL (reference sequence). J gave up 0 bases and V 4 bases, and 17 bases lay outside the gene matches. The CDR3 is CASSLNLGLAGRFSYEQYF. The CDR3 DNA reads TGTGCCAGCAGCCTCAACCTGGGGCTAGCGGGTCGATTCTCCTACGAGCAGTACTTC.

The V and J genes are TRBV18 and TRBJ2-5, with D perhaps TRBD2 (5 bases). The CDR3 runs to 14 residues. The germline V and J ends were trimmed by 3 bases and 1 base, with 9 bases remaining between them. Germline CDR1 is KGHSH and CDR2 is LQKENI. CDR3 in DNA: TGTGCCAGCTCACCCGGACTCGTCCAAGAGACCCAGTACTTC. It translates to CASSPGLVQETQYF. Based on the CDR3 plus reference TRBV18 and TRBJ2-5, the full variable domain is NAGVMQNPRHLVRRRGQEARLRCSPMKGHSHVYWYRQLPEEGLKFMVYLQKENIIDESGMPKERFSAEFPKEGPSILRIQQVVRGDSAAYFCASSPGLVQETQYFGPGTRLLVL.

The rearrangement uses TRBV3-1 (or the pseudogene TRBV3-2) and TRBJ1-3; no reliable D call. The germline V gene encodes CDR1 LGHDT and CDR2 YNNKEL (reference sequence). The CDR3 covers 16 residues. Trimming cost V 2 bases and J 0 bases, with 11 bases left between them. The CDR3 DNA sequence: TGTGCCAGCAGCCAACGATCGAGGGCCTCTGGAAACACCATATATTTT. Its protein product is CASSQRSRASGNTIYF.

CDR3 in DNA: TGTGCCAGCAGCCCCGGGACAGAGTACAATGAGCAGTTCTTC. Translation: CASSPGTEYNEQFF. This chain links TRBV28 with TRBJ2-1; 7 bases agree with TRBD1. Germline CDR1 MDHEN, CDR2 SYDVKM. The V segment lost 6 bases and the J segment 4 bases; nucleotides outside the gene matches: 6. The CDR3 extends over 14 amino acids.

The V gene is TRBV9, the J gene TRBJ1-1, with D maybe TRBD1 (5 bases). CDR3 length: 14 amino acids. V gave up 6 bases and J gave up 4 bases, with 16 bases separating them. The germline V gene has CDR1 SGDLS and CDR2 YYNGEE. The CDR3 loop reads CASNRGGRGTEAFF. CDR3 DNA sequence: TGTGCCAGCAATCGCGGGGGACGAGGCACTGAAGCTTTCTTT.

The V gene is TRBV9, the J gene TRBJ1-5; possible D gene TRBD1, 5 bases. Trimming pared 0 bases from V and 4 bases from J, leaving 8 bases between. Germline V gives CDR1 SGDLS, CDR2 YYNGEE. The CDR3 runs to 14 residues. Written as DNA, the CDR3 is TGTGCCAGCAGCGTAGGCGGGGGTAATCAGCCCCAGCATTTT. Amino acid sequence: CASSVGGGNQPQHF.

The gene calls are TRBV24-1 and TRBJ1-2, with TRBD1 matching over 8 bases. CDR1 and CDR2 from the germline V gene are KGHDR and SFDVKD. The CDR3 has 14 residues. Trimming cost V 12 bases and J 2 bases; bases outside gene matches: 10. The CDR3 region has the DNA TGTGCCGGAGGGGACAGGCAACCAAACTATGGCTACACCTTC. Protein product: CAGGDRQPNYGYTF.

The rearrangement links TRBV9 to TRBJ1-6, with a tentative D call TRBD1 (5 bases). The CDR3 length is 14 residues. Trimming removed 4 bases at V and 9 bases at J, with 14 bases between. CDR1 SGDLS and CDR2 YYNGEE come from the germline V gene. The CDR3 bases are TGTGCCAGCAGCATTGCGGGACTCAGTTCACCCCTCCACTTT. Translated, it gives CASSIAGLSSPLHF.

The chain is built from TRBV27 and TRBJ2-1, with 8 bases aligning to TRBD2. Germline assignment: CDR1 MNHEY and CDR2 SMNVEV (reference sequence). CDR3 length: 15 amino acids. The V and J ends lost 7 bases and 6 bases, in that order; junction bases with no gene match: 11. CDR3 sequence (DNA): TGTGCCAGCACCCCGGGGGCGGGAGGAGGCAATGAGCAGTTCTTC. Protein sequence: CASTPGAGGGNEQFF.

The J gene is TRBJ1-2, the V gene TRBV19; D is uncertain. Per the germline V gene, CDR1 is LNHDA and CDR2 is SQIVND (reference sequence). V gave up 5 bases and J gave up 2 bases, with 12 bases separating them. This CDR3 comprises 14 residues. CDR3 region: CASSSIQQNYGYTF. For the CDR3, the DNA is TGTGCCAGTAGTTCCATCCAACAGAACTATGGCTACACCTTC.

The rearrangement uses TRBV30 and TRBJ1-4, with 8 bases identical to TRBD1. Germline CDR1 is GTSNPN and CDR2 is SVGIG (reference sequence). Unmatched junction bases numbered 20, after V lost 2 bases and J lost 6 bases. The CDR3 spans 19 residues. The CDR3 protein is CAWSRAIRDRSRADEKLFF. The CDR3 region has the DNA TGTGCCTGGAGTAGAGCAATCCGGGACAGGAGCAGAGCAGATGAAAAACTGTTTTTT.

The chain joins TRBV3-1 (or the pseudogene TRBV3-2) to TRBJ2-4; weak D call: TRBD1 (5 bases). Germline V gene sequence: CDR1 LGHDT, CDR2 YNNKEL (reference sequence). The CDR3 consists of 18 residues. V was shortened by 1 base and J by 0 bases, with 16 bases between the two germline ends. CDR3 nucleotides: TGTGCCAGCAGCCAAGTTTTAGGGCAGGGTCCAGCCAAAAACATTCAGTACTTC. Its translation: CASSQVLGQGPAKNIQYF.

The genes are TRBV5-1 and TRBJ2-7; 8 nucleotides align to TRBD1. This CDR3 comprises 13 residues. Germline loops: CDR1 SGHRS, CDR2 YFSETQ. The junction had 6 bases not matched to a gene; V was cut back by 4 bases and J by 6 bases. The CDR3 loop reads CASSRIDRGEQYF. CDR3 nucleotides: TGCGCCAGCAGCAGGATTGACAGGGGCGAGCAGTACTTC.

The J gene is TRBJ1-1, the V gene TRBV7-9; no reliable D call. The CDR3 runs 11 residues. In germline, CDR1 is SEHNR, CDR2 FQNEAQ (reference sequence). Trimming left V 11 bases short and J 4 bases short, with 11 bases between. CDR3 in amino acids: CAGSGSTEAFF. The CDR3 DNA reads TGTGCCGGGTCCGGGTCCACTGAAGCTTTCTTT.

The chain combines TRBV6-5 with TRBJ2-5; 10 positions agree with TRBD1. In germline, CDR1 is MNHEY, CDR2 SVGAGI. V shed 6 bases, J shed 3 bases, and the junction held 7 bases outside the gene matches. This CDR3 has 15 amino acids. The CDR3 here is CASRADRGAEETQYF. CDR3 DNA: TGTGCCAGCAGAGCGGACAGGGGGGCCGAAGAGACCCAGTACTTC.

The chain employs TRBV11-2 and TRBJ1-2; TRBD1 might be the D (5 bases). CDR3 length: 16 amino acids. V gave up 1 base and J gave up 2 bases, with 14 bases separating them. Germline loops: CDR1 SGHAT, CDR2 FQNNGV. The CDR3 here is CASSLGRQKPNYGYTF. CDR3 DNA sequence: TGTGCCAGCAGCTTAGGTCGACAGAAGCCGAACTATGGCTACACCTTC. The variable domain in full, completed from reference TRBV11-2 and TRBJ1-2, reads EAGVAQSPRYKIIEKRQSVAFWCNPISGHATLYWYQQILGQGPKLLIQFQNNGVVDDSQLPKDRFSAERLKGVDSTLKIQPAKLEDSAVYLCASSLGRQKPNYGYTFGSGTRLTVV.

The table lists this clone with a few counts. The chain is built from TRBV7-9 and TRBJ1-2, with D possibly being TRBD1 (6 bases). The CDR3 runs 12 residues. The germline V gene encodes CDR1 SEHNR and CDR2 FQNEAQ (reference sequence). The V gene lost 5 bases and the J gene lost 6 bases, with 10 bases spanning the gap. Here the CDR3 reads CASSQGLDGYTF. The CDR3 DNA sequence: TGTGCCAGCAGCCAGGGGCTTGATGGCTACACCTTC.

The CDR3 DNA reads as TGTGCCAGCAGTAAGGGGACAGGGAGGCCTGAAGCTTTCTTT. It encodes CASSKGTGRPEAFF. V and J are TRBV6-5 and TRBJ1-1; 9 bases fit TRBD1. With 5 bases clipped from V and 6 bases from J, the junction kept 7 bases outside the gene matches. Germline-derived CDR1 and CDR2 are MNHEY and SVGAGI. CDR3 length: 14 amino acids.

The chain joins TRBV29-1 to TRBJ2-2; D is possibly TRBD2 (5 bases). The germline V and J ends were trimmed by 4 bases and 2 bases, with 20 bases remaining between them. This CDR3 comprises 17 residues. From germline, CDR1 is SQVTM and CDR2 ANQGSEA. CDR3 in amino acids: CSVVQVSRSGNTGELFF. The CDR3 DNA reads TGCAGCGTTGTGCAGGTTTCAAGATCGGGAAACACCGGGGAGCTGTTTTTT.

This chain joins TRBV12-3 or TRBV12-4 and TRBJ1-5; D not resolved. This CDR3 has 13 residues. V shed 10 bases and J shed 7 bases, with 17 bases lying between them. As DNA, the CDR3 is TGTGCCACTACCTCAGGAGGTCGACAGCCCCAGCATTTT. This translates into CATTSGGRQPQHF.

V and J are TRBV30 and TRBJ1-4; TRBD1 is a possible D gene (5 bases). Deletions cut 2 bases from V and 4 bases from J, with 14 bases between. Germline CDR1 is GTSNPN and CDR2 is SVGIG (reference sequence). This CDR3 comprises 15 residues. As DNA, the CDR3 is TGTGCCTGGAGTTCGAGCGACAGCCATAATGAAAAACTGTTTTTT. This translates into CAWSSSDSHNEKLFF.

V is TRBV5-6 and J is TRBJ1-2; possible D gene TRBD1, 6 bases. Between the trimmed V and J ends, which lost 0 bases and 0 bases, there was a span of 9 bases. Germline V gives CDR1 SGHDT, CDR2 YYEEEE. The CDR3 sequence is 15 residues long. CDR3 residues: CASSLEQGANYGYTF. Here the CDR3 DNA reads TGTGCCAGCAGCTTGGAACAGGGCGCTAACTATGGCTACACCTTC.

The rearrangement links TRBV4-2 to TRBJ2-2; D gene uncertain. This CDR3 region has 13 residues. Germline-derived CDR1 and CDR2 are LGHNA and YNFKEQ. V lost 8 bases and J lost 0, with 7 bases in between. CDR3 amino acids: CASSPSNTGELFF. For the CDR3, the DNA is TGTGCCAGCTCCCCCTCGAACACCGGGGAGCTGTTTTTT.

The sample holds one count of this clone. The genes are TRBV6-1 and TRBJ1-5, with 10 bases matching TRBD1. Germline CDR1 and CDR2: MNHNS and SASEGT. This CDR3 is built from 15 residues. V shed 0 bases and J 7 bases; nucleotides not matched to a gene: 3. The CDR3 is CASSEARTGGQPQHF. CDR3 bases: TGTGCCAGCAGTGAAGCGCGGACAGGGGGACAGCCCCAGCATTTT.

The J gene is TRBJ2-1, the V gene TRBV10-3; 12 positions match TRBD2. With V trimmed by 7 bases and J by 2 bases, 3 bases remained unmatched. The CDR3 loop spans 15 amino acids. Germline V gene lookup returns CDR1 ENHRY and CDR2 SYGVKD. CDR3 sequence: CAITGLAGPYNEQFF. CDR3 DNA sequence: TGTGCCATCACAGGACTAGCGGGACCCTACAATGAGCAGTTCTTC.

This chain joins TRBV12-3 or TRBV12-4 and TRBJ2-1, with D perhaps TRBD1 (5 bases). This CDR3 has 13 residues. Trimming removed 6 bases from V and 1 base from J, with 7 bases in between. The CDR3 bases are TGTGCCAGCAGCAAGGGGTCCTACAATGAGCAGTTCTTC. Translating gives CASSKGSYNEQFF.

The rearrangement links TRBV10-3 to TRBJ1-2; 7 bases line up with TRBD1. Germline V gives CDR1 ENHRY, CDR2 SYGVKD. The V and J ends lost 5 bases and 4 bases, in that order; junction bases with no gene match: 7. The CDR3 is 14 amino acids. The CDR3, as DNA: TGTGCCATCAGTCAAGGGACAGTGAGCTATGGCTACACCTTC. Its protein is CAISQGTVSYGYTF.

This clone showed up just a few times. J is TRBJ1-5 and V is TRBV7-2; D is undetermined. Germline V gives CDR1 SGHTA, CDR2 FQGNSA. The V and J ends lost 4 bases and 8 bases respectively, with 12 bases between them. The CDR3 has 13 residues. The CDR3 loop is CASSSATAEPQHF. In nucleotides, the CDR3 is TGTGCCAGCAGCTCGGCCACAGCGGAGCCCCAGCATTTT.